What follows are 15 T cell receptor beta chains derived from one specimen sequenced in a study of T cells in Graves' hyperthyroidism and ophthalmopathy. From RNA transcripts, TCR beta CDR3 regions were amplified. The HTBI primer set was used in a first-round RT-PCR of the TCR CDR3. One entry per CDR3 protein, called by TCRdb with MiXCR from the multiplex PCR reads. The sample contains under 300,000 distinct CDR3 sequences, roughly an eighth of which appear only once. The sequenced material came from blood. These receptors originate from a woman in her forties with Graves' hyperthyroidism.

This clonotype was counted ten times or more. The chain links TRBV2 to TRBJ1-4, with D perhaps matching TRBD1 (6 bases). Germline V gene sequence: CDR1 SNHLY, CDR2 FYNNEI. Deletions cut 7 bases from V and 4 bases from J, with 7 bases between. This CDR3 is 12 amino acids long. The CDR3 loop is CASKQGNEKLFF. Written as DNA, the CDR3 is TGTGCCAGCAAACAGGGTAATGAAAAACTGTTTTTT.

This clonotype was recorded many times. The V gene is TRBV29-1, the J gene TRBJ1-1, with TRBD1 identical over 9 bases. Germline trimming cut 7 bases from V and 5 bases from J; bases unmatched to any gene: 11. Germline V lookup: CDR1 SQVTM, CDR2 ANQGSEA. There are 14 residues in the CDR3. The CDR3 spells CSAAQQGARTEAFF. CDR3 sequence (DNA): TGCAGCGCGGCACAACAGGGGGCGAGGACTGAAGCTTTCTTT.

This clonotype was counted between two and nine times. V and J are TRBV12-3 or TRBV12-4 and TRBJ2-6; D remains unclear. This CDR3 is built from 15 residues. Deletions cut 7 bases from V and 2 bases from J, with 12 bases between. CDR3 residues: CASTQVGPGANVLTF. DNA of the CDR3: TGTGCCAGCACCCAAGTAGGGCCTGGGGCCAACGTCCTGACTTTC.

This clonotype was recorded at least ten times. V gene TRBV2 combines with J gene TRBJ2-4, with 7 bases aligning to TRBD2. The CDR3 consists of 16 residues. The germline gives CDR1 SNHLY, CDR2 FYNNEI. V shed 6 bases and J 0 bases; nucleotides not matched to a gene: 8. This chain's CDR3 is CASRREWTIAKNIQYF. The CDR3 DNA reads TGTGCCAGCAGGCGGGAGTGGACCATAGCCAAAAACATTCAGTACTTC.

The gene calls are TRBV20-1 and TRBJ1-5; 7 bases fit TRBD1. There are 14 residues in the CDR3. The germline V gene encodes CDR1 DFQATT and CDR2 SNEGSKA (reference sequence). The V gene end was trimmed by 3 bases and the J gene end by 2 bases; junction bases not matched to a gene: 4. The chain's CDR3 is CSARDRKGNQPQHF. The CDR3, as DNA: TGCAGTGCTAGGGACAGGAAGGGCAATCAGCCCCAGCATTTT.

This clonotype was detected many times. The J gene is TRBJ1-5, the V gene TRBV2, with 11 bases matching TRBD1. Looked up from germline, CDR1 is SNHLY and CDR2 is FYNNEI. Germline trimming cut 4 bases from V and 10 bases from J; bases unmatched to any gene: 3. The CDR3 covers 13 residues. CDR3 DNA: TGTGCCAGCAGTGGGGGACAGGGGGGACCCCAGCATTTT. Protein product: CASSGGQGGPQHF. Based on the CDR3 plus reference TRBV2 and TRBJ1-5, the full variable domain is EPEVTQTPSHQVTQMGQEVILRCVPISNHLYFYWYRQILGQKVEFLVSFYNNEISEKSEIFDDQFSVERPDGSNFTLKIRSTKLEDSAMYFCASSGGQGGPQHFGDGTRLSIL.

This clonotype was seen repeatedly, ten times or more. The chain has TRBV7-2 and TRBJ2-1, with unresolved D. Trimming stripped 1 base from V and 7 bases from J, with 11 bases between. The CDR3 contains 14 residues. Germline V gene sequence: CDR1 SGHTA, CDR2 FQGNSA. The CDR3, as DNA: TGTGCCAGCAGCTTAGACAGACACACAAATGAGCAGTTCTTC. It encodes CASSLDRHTNEQFF.

This clonotype was seen repeatedly, ten times or more. The chain employs TRBV10-3 and TRBJ1-2; D remains ambiguous. CDR3 size: 15 residues. The germline V gene encodes CDR1 ENHRY and CDR2 SYGVKD. Between the trimmed V and J ends, which lost 4 bases and 2 bases, there was a span of 14 bases. This CDR3 is CAISVAPGRNYGYTF. In DNA form, the CDR3 reads TGTGCCATCAGTGTGGCGCCTGGAAGAAACTATGGCTACACCTTC.

The sample holds many counts of this clonotype. The chain employs TRBV27 and TRBJ2-7, with 7 bases aligning to TRBD1. V lost 7 bases, J lost 1 base, and 10 bases stayed unmatched. CDR1 and CDR2 from the germline V gene are MNHEY and SMNVEV (reference sequence). The CDR3 extends over 15 amino acids. The CDR3 region has the DNA TGTGCCAGCACTCCCAGGGGGACCACTTCCTACGAGCAGTACTTC. It yields the protein CASTPRGTTSYEQYF.

This clonotype was observed at least ten times. The gene calls are TRBV2 and TRBJ1-3; unclear D gene. From germline, CDR1 is SNHLY and CDR2 FYNNEI. The CDR3 is made up of 14 amino acids. Trimming stripped 4 bases from V and 2 bases from J, with 9 bases between. CDR3 sequence (DNA): TGTGCCAGCAGTGCGAGGACGCCTGGAAACACCATATATTTT. Encoded protein: CASSARTPGNTIYF.

This clonotype was recorded at least ten times. The V and J genes are TRBV28 and TRBJ2-5; the D gene is possibly TRBD1 (5 bases). Trimming took off 5 bases at V and 5 bases at J, with 15 bases between the two ends. The length of the CDR3 is 14 residues. Germline V gene lookup returns CDR1 MDHEN and CDR2 SYDVKM. CDR3 bases: TGTGCCAGCAGTACCTTTGGGGCGCTCGAGACCCAGTACTTC. Translated, it gives CASSTFGALETQYF.

This clonotype was counted ten times or more. The chain uses TRBV11-2 and TRBJ1-3; tentatively, D is TRBD1 (6 bases). Germline CDR1 SGHAT, CDR2 FQNNGV. This CDR3 is built from 15 residues. V lost 5 bases, J lost 0 bases, and 11 bases lay in between. CDR3 nucleotides: TGTGCCAGCAGCCCAGGACAGAGCTCTGGAAACACCATATATTTT. Residues: CASSPGQSSGNTIYF.

This clonotype occurred many times. V usage is TRBV14 and J usage is TRBJ2-3; D ambiguous. Germline CDR1 SGHDN, CDR2 FVKESK. The CDR3 contains 15 residues. V was shortened by 2 bases and J by 3 bases, with 12 bases between the two germline ends. CDR3 loop: CASSQQRSWTDTQYF. Written as DNA, the CDR3 is TGTGCCAGCAGCCAACAGCGAAGTTGGACAGATACGCAGTATTTT. Looking up the rest from reference TRBV14 and TRBJ2-3 gives the full variable domain: EAGVTQFPSHSVIEKGQTVTLRCDPISGHDNLYWYRRVMGKEIKFLLHFVKESKQDESGMPNNRFLAERTGGTYSTLKVQPAELEDSGVYFCASSQQRSWTDTQYFGPGTRLTVL.

This clonotype occurred a few times. The rearrangement links TRBV4-1 to TRBJ2-7; D is uncertain. The CDR3 is 14 residues long. Germline CDR1 MGHRA, CDR2 YSYEKL. V dropped 2 bases and J dropped 5 bases, with 13 bases sitting between them. The CDR3 DNA sequence: TGCGCCAGCAGCCAAAGTCTCCTTCGAAACGAGCAGTACTTC. It translates to CASSQSLLRNEQYF.

This clonotype was seen a few times. This sequence joins TRBV30 and TRBJ2-5; the match to TRBD2 covers 8 bases. The length of the CDR3 is 14 residues. The germline CDR1 and CDR2 sequences are GTSNPN and SVGIG (reference sequence). With 1 base clipped from V and 2 bases from J, the junction kept 3 bases outside the gene matches. The CDR3 DNA reads as TGTGCCTGGAGTGCTACTAGCGGACAAGAGACCCAGTACTTC. It is translated as CAWSATSGQETQYF. Based on the CDR3 plus reference TRBV30 and TRBJ2-5, the full variable domain is SQTIHQWPATLVQPVGSPLSLECTVEGTSNPNLYWYRQAAGRGLQLLFYSVGIGQISSEVPQNLSASRPQDRQFILSSKKLLLSDSGFYLCAWSATSGQETQYFGPGTRLLVL.